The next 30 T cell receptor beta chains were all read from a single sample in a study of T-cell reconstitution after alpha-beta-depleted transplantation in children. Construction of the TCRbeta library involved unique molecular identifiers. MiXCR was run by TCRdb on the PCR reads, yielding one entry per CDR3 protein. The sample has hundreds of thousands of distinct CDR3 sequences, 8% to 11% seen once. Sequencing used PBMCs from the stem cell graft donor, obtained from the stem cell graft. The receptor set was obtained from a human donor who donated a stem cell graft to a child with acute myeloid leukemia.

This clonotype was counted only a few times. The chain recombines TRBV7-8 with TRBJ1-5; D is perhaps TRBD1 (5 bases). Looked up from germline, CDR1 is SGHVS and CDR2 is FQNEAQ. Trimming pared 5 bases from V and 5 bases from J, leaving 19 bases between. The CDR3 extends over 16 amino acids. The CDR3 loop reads CASSPRDRGGHQPQHF. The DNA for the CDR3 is TGTGCCAGCAGCCCGAGGGACCGGGGAGGGCATCAGCCCCAGCATTTT.

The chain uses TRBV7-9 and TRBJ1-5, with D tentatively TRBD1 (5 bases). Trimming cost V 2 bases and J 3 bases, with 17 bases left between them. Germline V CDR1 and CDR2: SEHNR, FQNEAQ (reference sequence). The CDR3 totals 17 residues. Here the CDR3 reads CASSLTRGAGLNQPQHF. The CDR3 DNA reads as TGTGCCAGCAGCTTAACTCGTGGTGCAGGGCTCAATCAGCCCCAGCATTTT.

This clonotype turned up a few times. The chain's CDR3 is CSARLPGSGSLREQYF. The CDR3 nucleotides are TGCAGTGCTAGACTCCCAGGGAGCGGGAGCCTCAGGGAGCAGTACTTC. The V call is TRBV20-1, the J call TRBJ2-7, with TRBD2 matching 8 bases. The ends lost 2 bases at V and 7 bases at J; junction bases unmatched: 16. Germline loops: CDR1 DFQATT, CDR2 SNEGSKA (reference sequence). This CDR3 region has 16 residues.

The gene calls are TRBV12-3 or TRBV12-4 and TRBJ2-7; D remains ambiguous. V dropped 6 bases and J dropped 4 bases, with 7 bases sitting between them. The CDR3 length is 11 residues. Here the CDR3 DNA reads TGTGCCAGCAGCCGTCGGTACGAGCAGTACTTC. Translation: CASSRRYEQYF.

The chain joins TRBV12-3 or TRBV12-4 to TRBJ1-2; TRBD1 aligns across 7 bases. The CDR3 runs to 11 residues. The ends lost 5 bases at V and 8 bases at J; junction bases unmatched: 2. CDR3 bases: TGTGCCAGCAGTAGGGGGCTCGGCTACACCTTC. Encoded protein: CASSRGLGYTF.

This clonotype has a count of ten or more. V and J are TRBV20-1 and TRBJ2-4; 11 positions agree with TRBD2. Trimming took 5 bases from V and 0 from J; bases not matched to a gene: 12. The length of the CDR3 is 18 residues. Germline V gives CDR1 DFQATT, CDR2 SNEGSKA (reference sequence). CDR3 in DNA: TGCAGTGCTCGGCGAGGGACTAGCGGTTGGTTAGCCAAAAACATTCAGTACTTC. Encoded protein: CSARRGTSGWLAKNIQYF.

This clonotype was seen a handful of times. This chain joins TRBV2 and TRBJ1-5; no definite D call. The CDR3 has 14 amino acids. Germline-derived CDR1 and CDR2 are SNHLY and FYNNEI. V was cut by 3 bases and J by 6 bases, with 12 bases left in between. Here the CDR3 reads CASSETGRPQPQHF. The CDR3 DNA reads TGTGCCAGCAGTGAGACGGGGAGGCCTCAGCCCCAGCATTTT. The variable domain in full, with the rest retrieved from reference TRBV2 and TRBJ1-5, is EPEVTQTPSHQVTQMGQEVILRCVPISNHLYFYWYRQILGQKVEFLVSFYNNEISEKSEIFDDQFSVERPDGSNFTLKIRSTKLEDSAMYFCASSETGRPQPQHFGDGTRLSIL.

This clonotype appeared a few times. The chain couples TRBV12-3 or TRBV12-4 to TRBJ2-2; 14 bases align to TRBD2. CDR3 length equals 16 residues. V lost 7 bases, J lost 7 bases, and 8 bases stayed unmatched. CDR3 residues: CASTLGLAGEVGELFF. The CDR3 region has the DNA TGTGCCAGCACCCTGGGACTAGCGGGAGAGGTCGGGGAGCTGTTTTTT.

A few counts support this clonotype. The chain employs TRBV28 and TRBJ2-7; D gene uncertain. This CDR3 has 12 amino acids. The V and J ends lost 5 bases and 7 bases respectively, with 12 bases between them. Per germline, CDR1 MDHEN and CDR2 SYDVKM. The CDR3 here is CASSPHLGEQYF. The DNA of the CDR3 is TGTGCCAGCAGTCCGCACTTAGGTGAGCAGTACTTC.

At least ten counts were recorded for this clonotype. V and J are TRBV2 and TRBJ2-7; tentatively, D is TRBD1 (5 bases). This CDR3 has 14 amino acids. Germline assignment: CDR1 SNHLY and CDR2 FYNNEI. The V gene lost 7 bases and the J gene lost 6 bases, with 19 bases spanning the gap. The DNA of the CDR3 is TGTGCCAGCACCAGGACGGACATAGGGGTCGAGCAGTACTTC. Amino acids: CASTRTDIGVEQYF.

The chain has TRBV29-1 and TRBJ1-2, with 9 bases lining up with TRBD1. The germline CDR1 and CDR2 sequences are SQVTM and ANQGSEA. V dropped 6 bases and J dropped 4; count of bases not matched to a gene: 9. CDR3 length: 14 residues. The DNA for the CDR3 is TGCAGCGTACGGACAGGGGAAATGGGCTATGGCTACACCTTC. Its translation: CSVRTGEMGYGYTF.

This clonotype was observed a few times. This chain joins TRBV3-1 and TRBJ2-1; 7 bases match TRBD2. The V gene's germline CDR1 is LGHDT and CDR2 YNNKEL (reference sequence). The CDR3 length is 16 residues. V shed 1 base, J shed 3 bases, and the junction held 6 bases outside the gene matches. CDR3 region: CASSQGERDVYNEQFF. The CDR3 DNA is TGTGCCAGCAGCCAAGGGGAGCGGGACGTCTACAATGAGCAGTTCTTC.

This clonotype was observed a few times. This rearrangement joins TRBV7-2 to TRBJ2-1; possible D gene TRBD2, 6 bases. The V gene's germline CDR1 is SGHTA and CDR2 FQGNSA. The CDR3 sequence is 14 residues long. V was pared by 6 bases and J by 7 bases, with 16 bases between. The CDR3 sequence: CASSRDWAQNEQFF. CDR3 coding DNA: TGTGCCAGCAGTCGGGACTGGGCCCAAAATGAGCAGTTCTTC.

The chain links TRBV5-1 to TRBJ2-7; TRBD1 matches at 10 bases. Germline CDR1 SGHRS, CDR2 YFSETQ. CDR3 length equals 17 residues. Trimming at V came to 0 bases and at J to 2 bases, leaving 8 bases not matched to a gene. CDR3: CASSLAIGTGETYEQYF. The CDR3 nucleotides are TGCGCCAGCAGCTTGGCCATTGGGACAGGGGAAACCTACGAGCAGTACTTC. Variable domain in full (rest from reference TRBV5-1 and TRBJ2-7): KAGVTQTPRYLIKTRGQQVTLSCSPISGHRSVSWYQQTPGQGLQFLFEYFSETQRNKGNFPGRFSGRQFSNSRSEMNVSTLELGDSALYLCASSLAIGTGETYEQYFGPGTRLTVT.

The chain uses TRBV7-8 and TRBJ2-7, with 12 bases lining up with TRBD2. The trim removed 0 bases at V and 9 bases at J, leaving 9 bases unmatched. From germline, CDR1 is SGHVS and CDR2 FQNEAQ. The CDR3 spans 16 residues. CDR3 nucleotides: TGTGCCAGCAGCTTAGCGGCTAGCGGGAGGGTCGGGGGGCAGTACTTC. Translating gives CASSLAASGRVGGQYF.

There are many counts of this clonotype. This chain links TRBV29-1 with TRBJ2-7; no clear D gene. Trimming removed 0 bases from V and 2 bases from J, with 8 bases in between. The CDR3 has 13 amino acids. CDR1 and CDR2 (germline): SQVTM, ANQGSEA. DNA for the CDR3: TGCAGCGTTGAAGATGCAGCCACCTACGAGCAGTACTTC. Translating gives CSVEDAATYEQYF.

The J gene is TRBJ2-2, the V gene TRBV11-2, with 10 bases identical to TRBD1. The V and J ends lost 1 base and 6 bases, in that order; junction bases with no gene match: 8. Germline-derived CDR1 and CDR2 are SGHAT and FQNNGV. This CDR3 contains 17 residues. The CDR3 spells CASSLGAGQGLAGELFF. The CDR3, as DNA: TGTGCCAGCAGCTTAGGCGCGGGACAGGGGCTAGCCGGGGAGCTGTTTTTT.

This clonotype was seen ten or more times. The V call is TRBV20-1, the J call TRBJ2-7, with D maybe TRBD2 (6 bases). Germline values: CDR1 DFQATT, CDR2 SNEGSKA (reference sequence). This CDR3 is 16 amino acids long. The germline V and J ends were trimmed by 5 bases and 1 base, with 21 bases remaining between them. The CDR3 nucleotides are TGCAGTGCTTATCCTGCGGGGTCGCTTGCATCCTACGAGCAGTACTTC. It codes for CSAYPAGSLASYEQYF.

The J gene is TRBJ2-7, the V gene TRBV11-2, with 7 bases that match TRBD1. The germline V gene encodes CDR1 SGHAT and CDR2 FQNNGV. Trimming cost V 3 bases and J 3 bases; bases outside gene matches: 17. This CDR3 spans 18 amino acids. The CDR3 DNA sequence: TGTGCCAGCAGCTTCAGGATAGGGGGCGACTTAAAGATCTACGAGCAGTACTTC. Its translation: CASSFRIGGDLKIYEQYF.

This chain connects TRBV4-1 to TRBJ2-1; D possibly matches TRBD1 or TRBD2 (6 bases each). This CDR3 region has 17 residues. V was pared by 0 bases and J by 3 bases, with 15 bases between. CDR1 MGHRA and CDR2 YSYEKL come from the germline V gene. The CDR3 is CASSQDWGAGSYNEQFF. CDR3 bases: TGCGCCAGCAGCCAAGATTGGGGGGCAGGTAGCTACAATGAGCAGTTCTTC.

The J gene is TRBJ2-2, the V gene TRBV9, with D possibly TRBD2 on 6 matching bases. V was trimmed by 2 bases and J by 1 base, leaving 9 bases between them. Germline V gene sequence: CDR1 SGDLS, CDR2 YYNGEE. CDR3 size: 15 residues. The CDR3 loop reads CASSVGSGNTGELFF. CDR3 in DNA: TGTGCCAGCAGCGTCGGTAGCGGGAACACCGGGGAGCTGTTTTTT. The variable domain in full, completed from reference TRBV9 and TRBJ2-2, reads DSGVTQTPKHLITATGQRVTLRCSPRSGDLSVYWYQQSLDQGLQFLIQYYNGEERAKGNILERFSAQQFPDLHSELNLSSLELGDSALYFCASSVGSGNTGELFFGEGSRLTVL.

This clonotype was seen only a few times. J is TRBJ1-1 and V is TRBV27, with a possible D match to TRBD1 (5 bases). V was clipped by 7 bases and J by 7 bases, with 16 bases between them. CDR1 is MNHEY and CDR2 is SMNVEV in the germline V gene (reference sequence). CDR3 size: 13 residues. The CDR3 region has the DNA TGTGCCAGCAAGGGGACCAACAGGTTTGAAGCTTTCTTT. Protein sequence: CASKGTNRFEAFF.

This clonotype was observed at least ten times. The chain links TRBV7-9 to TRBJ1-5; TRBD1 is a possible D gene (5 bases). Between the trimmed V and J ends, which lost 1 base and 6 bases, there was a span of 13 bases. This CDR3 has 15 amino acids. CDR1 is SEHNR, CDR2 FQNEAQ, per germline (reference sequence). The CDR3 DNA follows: TGTGCCAGCAGCTTAGGCAGGACACGAGGTCAGCCCCAGCATTTT. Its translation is CASSLGRTRGQPQHF. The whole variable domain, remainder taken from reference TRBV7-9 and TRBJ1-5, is DTGVSQNPRHKITKRGQNVTFRCDPISEHNRLYWYRQTLGQGPEFLTYFQNEAQLEKSRLLSDRFSAERPKGSFSTLEIQRTEQGDSAMYLCASSLGRTRGQPQHFGDGTRLSIL.

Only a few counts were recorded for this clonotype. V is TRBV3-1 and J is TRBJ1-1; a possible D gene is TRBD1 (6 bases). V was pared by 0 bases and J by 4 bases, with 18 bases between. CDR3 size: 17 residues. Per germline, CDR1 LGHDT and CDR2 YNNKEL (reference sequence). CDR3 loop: CASSQDRFRGRGTEAFF. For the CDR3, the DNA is TGTGCCAGCAGCCAAGATCGGTTCAGGGGTAGGGGCACTGAAGCTTTCTTT.

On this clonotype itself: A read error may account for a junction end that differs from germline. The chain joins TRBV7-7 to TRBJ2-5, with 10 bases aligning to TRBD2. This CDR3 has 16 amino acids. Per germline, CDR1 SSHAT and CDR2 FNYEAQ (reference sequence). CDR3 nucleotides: TGTGCTAGCAGCTTAGCGCTGGCTAGCGGGAGTCAGACCCAGTACTTC. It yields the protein CASSLALASGSQTQYF.

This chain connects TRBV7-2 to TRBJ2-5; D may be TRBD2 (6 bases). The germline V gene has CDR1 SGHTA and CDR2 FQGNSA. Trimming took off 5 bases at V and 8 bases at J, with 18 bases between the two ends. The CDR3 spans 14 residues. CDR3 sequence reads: CASSLGLASSTQYF. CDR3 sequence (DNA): TGTGCCAGCAGCCTCGGGCTAGCGTCCTCAACCCAGTACTTC. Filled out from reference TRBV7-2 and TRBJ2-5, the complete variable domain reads GAGVSQSPSNKVTEKGKDVELRCDPISGHTALYWYRQSLGQGLEFLIYFQGNSAPDKSGLPSDRFSAERTGGSVSTLTIQRTQQEDSAVYLCASSLGLASSTQYFGPGTRLLVL.

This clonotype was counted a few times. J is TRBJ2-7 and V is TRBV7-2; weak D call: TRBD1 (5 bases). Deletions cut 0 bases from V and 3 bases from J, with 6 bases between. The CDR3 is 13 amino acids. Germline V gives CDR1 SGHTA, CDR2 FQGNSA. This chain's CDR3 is CASSLATDYEQYF. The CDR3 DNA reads TGTGCCAGCAGCTTAGCGACAGACTACGAGCAGTACTTC.

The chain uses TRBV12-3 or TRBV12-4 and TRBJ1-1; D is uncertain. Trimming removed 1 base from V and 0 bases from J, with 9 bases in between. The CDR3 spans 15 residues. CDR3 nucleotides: TGTGCCAGCAGTTTAGGGTCTCCCATGAACACTGAAGCTTTCTTT. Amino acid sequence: CASSLGSPMNTEAFF.

CDR3 coding DNA: TGTGCCAGCAGCCAAATGGGGTCCGCCCGGGGCGAGCAGTACTTC. It is translated as CASSQMGSARGEQYF. The rearrangement links TRBV3-1 to TRBJ2-7, with D maybe TRBD2 (5 bases). Germline V lookup: CDR1 LGHDT, CDR2 YNNKEL (reference sequence). Trimming shortened V by 2 bases and J by 6 bases, and 17 bases separated the two germline ends. The CDR3 runs to 15 residues.

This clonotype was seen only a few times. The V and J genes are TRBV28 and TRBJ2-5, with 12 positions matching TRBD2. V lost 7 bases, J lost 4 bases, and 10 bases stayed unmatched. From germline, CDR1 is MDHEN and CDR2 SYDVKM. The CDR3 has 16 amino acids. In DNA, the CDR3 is TGTGCCAGCACTATTTCTAGCGGGAGGGCCGGAGAGACCCAGTACTTC. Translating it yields CASTISSGRAGETQYF.